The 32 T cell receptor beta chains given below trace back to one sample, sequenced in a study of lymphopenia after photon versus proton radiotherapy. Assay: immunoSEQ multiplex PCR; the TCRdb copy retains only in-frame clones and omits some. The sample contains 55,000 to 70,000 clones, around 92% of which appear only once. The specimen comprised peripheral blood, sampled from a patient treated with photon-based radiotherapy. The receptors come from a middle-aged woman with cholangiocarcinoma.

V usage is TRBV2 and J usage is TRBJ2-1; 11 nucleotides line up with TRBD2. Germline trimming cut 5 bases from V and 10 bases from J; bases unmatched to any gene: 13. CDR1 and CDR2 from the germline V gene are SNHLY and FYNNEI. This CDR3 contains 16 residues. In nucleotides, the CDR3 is TGTGCCAGCAGTCAAATAGCGGGAGGGACTTTGTGGGAGCAGTTCTTC. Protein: CASSQIAGGTLWEQFF.

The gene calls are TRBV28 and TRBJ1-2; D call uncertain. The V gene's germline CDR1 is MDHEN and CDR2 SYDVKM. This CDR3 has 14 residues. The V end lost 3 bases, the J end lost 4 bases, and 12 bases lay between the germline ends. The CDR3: CASSFTGISYGYTF. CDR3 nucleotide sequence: TGTGCCAGCAGTTTCACGGGAATTAGCTATGGCTACACCTTC.

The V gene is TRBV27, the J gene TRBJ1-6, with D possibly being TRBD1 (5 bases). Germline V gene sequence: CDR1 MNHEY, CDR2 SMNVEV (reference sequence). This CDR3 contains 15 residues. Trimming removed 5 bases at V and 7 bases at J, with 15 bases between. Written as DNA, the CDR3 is TGTGCCAGCAGTGTACACGGACATGGCAATTCACCCCTCCACTTT. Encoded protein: CASSVHGHGNSPLHF.

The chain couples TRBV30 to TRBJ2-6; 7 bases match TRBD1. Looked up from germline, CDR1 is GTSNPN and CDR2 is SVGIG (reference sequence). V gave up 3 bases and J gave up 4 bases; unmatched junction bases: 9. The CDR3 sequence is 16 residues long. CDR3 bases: TGTGCCTGGAGAAACAGGGGCTCCGTCGGGGCCAACGTCCTGACTTTC. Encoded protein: CAWRNRGSVGANVLTF.

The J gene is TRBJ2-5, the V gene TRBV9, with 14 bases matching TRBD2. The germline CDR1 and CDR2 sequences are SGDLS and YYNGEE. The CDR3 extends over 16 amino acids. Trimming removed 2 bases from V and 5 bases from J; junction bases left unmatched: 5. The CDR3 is CASSVSGLAGVETQYF. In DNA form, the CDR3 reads TGTGCCAGCAGCGTTTCGGGACTAGCGGGGGTGGAGACCCAGTACTTC. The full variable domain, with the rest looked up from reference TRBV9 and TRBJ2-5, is DSGVTQTPKHLITATGQRVTLRCSPRSGDLSVYWYQQSLDQGLQFLIQYYNGEERAKGNILERFSAQQFPDLHSELNLSSLELGDSALYFCASSVSGLAGVETQYFGPGTRLLVL.

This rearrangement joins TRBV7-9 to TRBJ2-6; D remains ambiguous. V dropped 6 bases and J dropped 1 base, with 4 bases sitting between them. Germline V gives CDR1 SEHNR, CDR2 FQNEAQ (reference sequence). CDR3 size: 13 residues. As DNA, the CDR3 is TGTGCCAGCAGGAGTTCTGGGGCCAACGTCCTGACTTTC. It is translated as CASRSSGANVLTF.

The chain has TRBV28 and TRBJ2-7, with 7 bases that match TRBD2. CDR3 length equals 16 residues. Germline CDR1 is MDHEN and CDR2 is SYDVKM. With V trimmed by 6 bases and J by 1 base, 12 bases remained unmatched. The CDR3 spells CASSPWSSSGSYEQYF. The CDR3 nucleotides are TGTGCCAGCAGCCCCTGGTCGTCTAGCGGATCCTACGAGCAGTACTTC.

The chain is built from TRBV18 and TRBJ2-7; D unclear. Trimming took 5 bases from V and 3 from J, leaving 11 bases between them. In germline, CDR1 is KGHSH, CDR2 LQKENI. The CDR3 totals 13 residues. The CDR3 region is CASSSGSSYEQYF. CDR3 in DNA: TGTGCCAGCTCATCGGGCTCCAGCTACGAGCAGTACTTC. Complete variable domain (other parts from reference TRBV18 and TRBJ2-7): NAGVMQNPRHLVRRRGQEARLRCSPMKGHSHVYWYRQLPEEGLKFMVYLQKENIIDESGMPKERFSAEFPKEGPSILRIQQVVRGDSAAYFCASSSGSSYEQYFGPGTRLTVT.

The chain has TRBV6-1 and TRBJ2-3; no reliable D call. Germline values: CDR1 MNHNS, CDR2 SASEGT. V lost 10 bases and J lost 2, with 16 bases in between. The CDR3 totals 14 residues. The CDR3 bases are TGTGCCACTCTGGACCTGCTGCCCACAGATACGCAGTATTTT. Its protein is CATLDLLPTDTQYF.

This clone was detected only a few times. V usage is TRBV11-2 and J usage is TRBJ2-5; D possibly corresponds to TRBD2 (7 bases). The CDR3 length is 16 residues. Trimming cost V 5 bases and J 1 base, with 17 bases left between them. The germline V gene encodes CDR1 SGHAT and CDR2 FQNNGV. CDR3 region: CASSPRRGQLQETQYF. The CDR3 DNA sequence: TGTGCCAGCAGCCCCAGGCGGGGGCAGCTCCAAGAGACCCAGTACTTC.

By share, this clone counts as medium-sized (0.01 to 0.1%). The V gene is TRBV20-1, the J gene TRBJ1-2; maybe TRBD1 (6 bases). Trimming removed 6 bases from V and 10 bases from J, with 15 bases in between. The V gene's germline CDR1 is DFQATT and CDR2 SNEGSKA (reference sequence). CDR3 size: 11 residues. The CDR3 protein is CSALGGLLYTF. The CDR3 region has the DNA TGCAGTGCACTGGGGGGCCTTCTCTACACCTTC.

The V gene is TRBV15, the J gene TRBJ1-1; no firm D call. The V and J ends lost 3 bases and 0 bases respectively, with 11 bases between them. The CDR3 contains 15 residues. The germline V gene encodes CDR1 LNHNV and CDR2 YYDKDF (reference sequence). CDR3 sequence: CATSRERAVNTEAFF. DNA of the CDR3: TGTGCCACCAGCAGGGAACGGGCCGTGAACACTGAAGCTTTCTTT.

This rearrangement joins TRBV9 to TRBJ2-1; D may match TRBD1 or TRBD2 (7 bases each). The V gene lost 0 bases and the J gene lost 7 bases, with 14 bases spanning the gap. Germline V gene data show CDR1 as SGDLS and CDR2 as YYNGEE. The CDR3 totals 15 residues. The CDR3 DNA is TGTGCCAGCAGCGTAGCAGGGGGAGGGGCGAATGAGCAGTTCTTC. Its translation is CASSVAGGGANEQFF.

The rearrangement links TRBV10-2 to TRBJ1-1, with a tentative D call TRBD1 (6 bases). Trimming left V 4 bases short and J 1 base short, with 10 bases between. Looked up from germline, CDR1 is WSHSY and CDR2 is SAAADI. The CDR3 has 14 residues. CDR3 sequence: CASSGGAGNTEAFF. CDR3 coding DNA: TGCGCCAGCAGTGGGGGGGCTGGGAACACTGAAGCTTTCTTT.

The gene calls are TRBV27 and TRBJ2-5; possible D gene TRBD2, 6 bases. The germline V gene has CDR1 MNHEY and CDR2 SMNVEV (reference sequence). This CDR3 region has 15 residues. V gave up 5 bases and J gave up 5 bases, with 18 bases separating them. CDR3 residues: CASSTSGTLLETQYF. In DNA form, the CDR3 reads TGTGCCAGCAGTACCTCAGGGACTCTGCTCGAGACCCAGTACTTC.

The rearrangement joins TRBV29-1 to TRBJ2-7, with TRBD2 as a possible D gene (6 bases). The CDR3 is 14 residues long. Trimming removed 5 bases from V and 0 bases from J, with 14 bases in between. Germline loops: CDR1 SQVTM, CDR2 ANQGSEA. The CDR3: CSVLIAESSYEQYF. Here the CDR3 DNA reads TGCAGCGTTTTGATAGCGGAGAGCTCCTACGAGCAGTACTTC.

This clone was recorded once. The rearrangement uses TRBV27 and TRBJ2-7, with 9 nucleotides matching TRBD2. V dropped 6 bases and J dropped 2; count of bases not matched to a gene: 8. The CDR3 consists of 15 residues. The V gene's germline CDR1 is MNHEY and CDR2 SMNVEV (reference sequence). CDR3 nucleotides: TGTGCCAGCAGAACCGCCAGCGGGGGGACCTACGAGCAGTACTTC. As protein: CASRTASGGTYEQYF.

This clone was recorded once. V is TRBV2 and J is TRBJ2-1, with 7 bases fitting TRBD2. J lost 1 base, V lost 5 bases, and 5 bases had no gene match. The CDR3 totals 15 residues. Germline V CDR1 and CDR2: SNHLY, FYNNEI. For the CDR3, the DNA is TGTGCCAGCAGTTTGGGGGGGGGATCCTACAATGAGCAGTTCTTC. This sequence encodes CASSLGGGSYNEQFF.

Written as DNA, the CDR3 is TGCGCCAGCAGCTTGGGACAGACCAGCTCCTACAATGAGCAGTTCTTC. Its translation: CASSLGQTSSYNEQFF. This chain links TRBV5-1 with TRBJ2-1, with D tentatively TRBD1 (5 bases). Germline CDR1 and CDR2: SGHRS and YFSETQ. The V gene lost 0 bases and the J gene lost 0 bases, with 10 bases spanning the gap. This CDR3 has 16 amino acids.

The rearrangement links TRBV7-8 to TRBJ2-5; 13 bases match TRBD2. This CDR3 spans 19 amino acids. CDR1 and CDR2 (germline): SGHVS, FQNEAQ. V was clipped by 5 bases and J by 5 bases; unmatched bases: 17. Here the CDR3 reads CASSLSTSGGPPNGETQYF. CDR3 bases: TGTGCCAGCAGCCTATCGACTAGCGGGGGGCCCCCGAATGGGGAGACCCAGTACTTC.

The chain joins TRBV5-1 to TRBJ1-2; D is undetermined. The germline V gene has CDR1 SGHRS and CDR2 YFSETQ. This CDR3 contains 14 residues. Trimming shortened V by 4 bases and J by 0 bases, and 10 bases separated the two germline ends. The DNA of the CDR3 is TGCGCCAGCAGCACGGCAGAACCTAACTATGGCTACACCTTC. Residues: CASSTAEPNYGYTF.

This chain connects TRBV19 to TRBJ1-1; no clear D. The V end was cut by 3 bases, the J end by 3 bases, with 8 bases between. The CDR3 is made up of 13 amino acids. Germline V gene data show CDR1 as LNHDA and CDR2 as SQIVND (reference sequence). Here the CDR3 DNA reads TGTGCCAGTAGTATGGTGGTGGACACTGAAGCTTTCTTT. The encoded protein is CASSMVVDTEAFF.

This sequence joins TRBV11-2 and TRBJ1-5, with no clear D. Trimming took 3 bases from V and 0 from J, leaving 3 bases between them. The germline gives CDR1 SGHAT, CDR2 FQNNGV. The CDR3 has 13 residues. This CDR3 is CASSLYSNQPQHF. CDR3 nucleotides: TGTGCCAGCAGCTTGTATAGCAATCAGCCCCAGCATTTT.

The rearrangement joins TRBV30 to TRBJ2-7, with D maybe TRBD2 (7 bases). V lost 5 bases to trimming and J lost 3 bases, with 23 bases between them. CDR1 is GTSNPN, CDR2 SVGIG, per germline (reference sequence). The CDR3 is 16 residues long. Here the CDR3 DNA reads TGTGCCTGGTCGGGCGCGGGCGGGGGCCGGTACTACGAGCAGTACTTC. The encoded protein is CAWSGAGGGRYYEQYF. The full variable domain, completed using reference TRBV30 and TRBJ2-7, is SQTIHQWPATLVQPVGSPLSLECTVEGTSNPNLYWYRQAAGRGLQLLFYSVGIGQISSEVPQNLSASRPQDRQFILSSKKLLLSDSGFYLCAWSGAGGGRYYEQYFGPGTRLTVT.

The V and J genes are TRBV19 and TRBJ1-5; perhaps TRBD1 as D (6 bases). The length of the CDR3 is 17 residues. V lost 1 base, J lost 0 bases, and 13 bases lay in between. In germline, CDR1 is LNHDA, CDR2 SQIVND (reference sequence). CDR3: CASSIGQARYSNQPQHF. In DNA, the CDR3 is TGTGCCAGTAGTATAGGACAGGCAAGATATAGCAATCAGCCCCAGCATTTT.

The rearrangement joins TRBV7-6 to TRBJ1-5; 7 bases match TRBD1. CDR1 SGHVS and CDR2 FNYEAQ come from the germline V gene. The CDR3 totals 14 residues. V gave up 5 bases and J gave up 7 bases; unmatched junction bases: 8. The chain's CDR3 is CASSLGGGGQPQHF. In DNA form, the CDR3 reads TGTGCCAGCAGCCTAGGGGGCGGGGGACAGCCCCAGCATTTT. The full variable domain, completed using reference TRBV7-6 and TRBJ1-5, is GAGVSQSPRYKVTKRGQDVALRCDPISGHVSLYWYRQALGQGPEFLTYFNYEAQQDKSGLPNDRFSAERPEGSISTLTIQRTEQRDSAMYRCASSLGGGGQPQHFGDGTRLSIL.

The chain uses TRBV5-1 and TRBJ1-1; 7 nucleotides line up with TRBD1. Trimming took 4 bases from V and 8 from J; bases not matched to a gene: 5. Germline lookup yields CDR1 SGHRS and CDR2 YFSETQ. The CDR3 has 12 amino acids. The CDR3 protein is CASSMGQTEAFF. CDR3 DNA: TGCGCCAGCAGCATGGGACAGACAGAAGCTTTCTTT.

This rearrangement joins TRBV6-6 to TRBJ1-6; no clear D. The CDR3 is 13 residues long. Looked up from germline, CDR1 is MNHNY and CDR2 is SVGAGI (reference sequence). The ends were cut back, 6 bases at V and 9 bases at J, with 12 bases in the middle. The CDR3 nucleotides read TGTGCCAGCAGGCATCTCTCAAGTTCACCCCTCCACTTT. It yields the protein CASRHLSSSPLHF.

The CDR3 region is CASSPVFSNEKLFF. The CDR3 nucleotides are TGTGCCAGCAGTCCTGTTTTCTCTAATGAAAAACTGTTTTTT. The chain joins TRBV27 to TRBJ1-4; D gene uncertain. The V gene lost 5 bases and the J gene lost 3 bases, with 10 bases spanning the gap. This CDR3 is built from 14 residues. Germline V lookup: CDR1 MNHEY, CDR2 SMNVEV (reference sequence).

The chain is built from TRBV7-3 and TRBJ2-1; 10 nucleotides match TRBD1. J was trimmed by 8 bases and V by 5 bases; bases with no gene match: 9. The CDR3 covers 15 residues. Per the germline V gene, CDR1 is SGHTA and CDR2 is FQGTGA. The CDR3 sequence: CASSINPGQGHEQFF. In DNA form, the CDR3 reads TGTGCCAGCAGCATCAACCCGGGACAGGGGCATGAGCAGTTCTTC.

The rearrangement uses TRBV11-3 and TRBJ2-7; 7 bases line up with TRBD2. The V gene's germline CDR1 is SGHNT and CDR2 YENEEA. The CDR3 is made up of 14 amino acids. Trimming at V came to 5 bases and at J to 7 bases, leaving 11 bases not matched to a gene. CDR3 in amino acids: CASSPRREPWEQYF. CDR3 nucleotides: TGTGCCAGCAGCCCGCGGCGGGAGCCGTGGGAGCAGTACTTC.

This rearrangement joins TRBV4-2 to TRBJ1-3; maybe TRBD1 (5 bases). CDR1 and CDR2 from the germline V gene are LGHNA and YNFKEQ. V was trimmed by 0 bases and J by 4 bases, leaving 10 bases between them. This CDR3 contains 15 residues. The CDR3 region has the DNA TGTGCCAGCAGCCAAGAAGAAGGGGCAGGAAACACCATATATTTT. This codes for CASSQEEGAGNTIYF.